This TCR beta chain was found in a study of cytomegalovirus exposure and HLA in healthy donors. Study-level results: CMV serostatus alone was available as immune exposure information. Accurate prediction of HLA-A and HLA-B alleles (for most subjects) was reportedly achieved from TCR beta sequences. It is likely that the observed cluster of highly shared sequence variants was a sequencing artifact.

PCR amplification relied on 60 Vbeta primers (plus 13 Jbeta primers). This table comes from immunoSEQ multiplex PCR, and its TCRdb copy is limited to in-frame clones, with some not included. The sample carries roughly 120,000 clones, 65% to 85% recorded once. The CDR3 is 12 amino acids. Trimming removed 7 bases from V and 6 bases from J; junction bases left unmatched: 1. Germline values: CDR1 MNHNS, CDR2 SASEGT. In regard to this clone: Its matching antigen is unknown.

This receptor was obtained from a man in his fifties or sixties in good health and CMV-seropositive. The rearrangement uses TRBV6-1 and TRBJ1-4, with 8 positions matching TRBD1. Sequenced: PBMCs. The chain's CDR3 is CASNRGYEKLFF. The CDR3 DNA reads as TGTGCCAGCAACAGGGGGTATGAAAAACTGTTTTTT.